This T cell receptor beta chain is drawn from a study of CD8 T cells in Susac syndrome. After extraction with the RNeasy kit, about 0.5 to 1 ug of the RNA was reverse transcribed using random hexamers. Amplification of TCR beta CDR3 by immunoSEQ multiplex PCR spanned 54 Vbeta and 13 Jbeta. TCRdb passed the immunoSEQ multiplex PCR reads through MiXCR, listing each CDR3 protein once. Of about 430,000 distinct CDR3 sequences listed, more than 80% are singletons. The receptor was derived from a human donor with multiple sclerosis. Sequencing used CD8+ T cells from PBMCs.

CDR3 sequence: CASGWISNQPQHF. The CDR3 coding sequence is TGTGCCAGCGGGTGGATTAGCAATCAGCCCCAGCATTTT. V and J are TRBV27 and TRBJ1-5, with D unclear. The V gene's germline CDR1 is MNHEY and CDR2 SMNVEV (reference sequence). The ends were cut back, 8 bases at V and 0 bases at J, with 8 bases in the middle. CDR3 length: 13 residues.